This TCR beta chain was observed in a study of T-cell memory formation after mild COVID-19. The V and J ends lost 4 bases and 7 bases respectively, with 13 bases between them. The CDR3 has 12 residues. Germline-derived CDR1 and CDR2 are SQVTM and ANQGSEA. 5'RACE, which relied on constant-segment primers, yielded TCR alpha and TCR beta cDNA libraries carrying sample barcodes and UMIs. Via MiXCR, TCRdb re-called the 5' RACE reads, giving one row per CDR3 protein. Counted here are about 610,000 distinct CDR3 sequences, approximately 15% occurring once; the ten biggest clones make up roughly 7.8%. To note about this clonotype: Its antigen remains unknown.

General observations from the study: In pre-infection memory, a portion of responding clones appeared, which suggested that cross-reactive memory joined. Clones that got smaller from day 15 to 85 had even CD4/CD8, while clones growing later tipped toward CD4+. Whether second-wave clones peaking at day 37 were SARS-CoV-2 specific went unconfirmed.

Sequencing used PBMCs or a T cell subset sorted from them (not recorded which). This receptor was obtained from an adult woman who had mild COVID-19 (a few samples of this study predate the infection). Cell type and time point are not known. This rearrangement joins TRBV29-1 to TRBJ1-2; tentatively, D is TRBD1 (6 bases). CDR3 sequence: CSVGVQGRGYTF. The CDR3 coding sequence is TGCAGCGTTGGGGTACAGGGCCGTGGCTACACCTTC.